This entry lists 21 T cell receptor beta chains sequenced from one sample in a study of cytomegalovirus exposure and HLA in healthy donors. PCR used 60 Vbeta primers and 13 Jbeta primers. Sequencing was performed with immunoSEQ multiplex PCR; in TCRdb, only in-frame clones are kept and a portion is missing. Of roughly 140,000 clones listed, roughly 83% are singletons. The sequenced material came from PBMCs. These receptor sequences come from a man aged 35-49 years in good health and CMV-seropositive.

V is TRBV7-9 and J is TRBJ2-1; 7 positions agree with TRBD2. Per the germline V gene, CDR1 is SEHNR and CDR2 is FQNEAQ (reference sequence). The CDR3 runs 14 residues. V lost 1 base, J lost 9 bases, and 6 bases stayed unmatched. Here the CDR3 reads CASSLVPGGSEQFF. The DNA for the CDR3 is TGTGCCAGCAGCTTAGTTCCCGGGGGGAGTGAGCAGTTCTTC.

A remark on this clone: A junction boundary mismatches the germline segment, possibly from a read error. This rearrangement joins TRBV30 to TRBJ2-1; 7 bases are a match to TRBD2. The germline V gene encodes CDR1 GTSNPN and CDR2 SVGIG (reference sequence). The CDR3 has 12 residues. The CDR3 DNA follows: TGTGCCTGGAGTGCGCTAGGGGACTACAACCTCTTC. It encodes CAWSALGDYNLF.

The chain joins TRBV5-4 to TRBJ2-3; 10 bases are a match to TRBD2. The CDR3 totals 16 residues. Germline values: CDR1 SGHNT, CDR2 YYREEE (reference sequence). After removal of 4 bases from V and 4 bases from J, the junction contained 9 bases not matched to a gene. CDR3 sequence reads: CASSPHSGGAADTQYF. As DNA, the CDR3 is TGTGCCAGCAGCCCTCACAGCGGGGGGGCAGCAGATACGCAGTATTTT.

The gene calls are TRBV30 and TRBJ2-2; D gene uncertain. Germline values: CDR1 GTSNPN, CDR2 SVGIG (reference sequence). The CDR3 has 15 amino acids. V gave up 2 bases and J gave up 6 bases, with 16 bases separating them. CDR3 nucleotide sequence: TGTGCCTGGAGTCCCTATCCTGGAGAAGCCGGGGAGCTGTTTTTT. Translating gives CAWSPYPGEAGELFF.

The chain employs TRBV9 and TRBJ2-7, with 11 bases identical to TRBD1. Germline CDR1 is SGDLS and CDR2 is YYNGEE. CDR3 length: 15 amino acids. J gave up 7 bases and V 2 bases, and 8 bases lay outside the gene matches. CDR3 residues: CASSVGTGGLREQYF. The CDR3 DNA sequence: TGTGCCAGCAGCGTGGGGACAGGGGGATTACGTGAGCAGTACTTC.

This sequence joins TRBV5-1 and TRBJ1-2; 8 bases match TRBD1. The CDR3 length is 15 residues. The V gene end was trimmed by 3 bases and the J gene end by 4 bases; junction bases not matched to a gene: 8. Germline CDR1 reads SGHRS; CDR2 reads YFSETQ. CDR3 protein: CASSSLPGQGYGYTF. CDR3 bases: TGCGCCAGCAGCTCTCTCCCTGGACAGGGCTATGGCTACACCTTC.

The chain is built from TRBV10-3 and TRBJ1-1; D gene ambiguous. CDR3 length equals 14 residues. Trimming took 5 bases from V and 1 from J, leaving 11 bases between them. From germline, CDR1 is ENHRY and CDR2 SYGVKD. The CDR3 is CAISFEGENTEAFF. CDR3 nucleotides: TGTGCCATCAGTTTCGAGGGCGAGAACACTGAAGCTTTCTTT.

The rearrangement uses TRBV4-3 and TRBJ1-2, with 9 positions matching TRBD1. V lost 0 bases and J lost 7; bases outside the gene matches: 12. This CDR3 contains 17 residues. Germline CDR1 and CDR2: LGHNA and YSLEER. CDR3 DNA sequence: TGCGCCAGCAGCCAAGACCACGGCCACAGGGGGCGCCCTGGCTACACCTTC. Protein product: CASSQDHGHRGRPGYTF.

The chain links TRBV6-5 to TRBJ2-7, with a weak D call TRBD2 (7 bases). Trimming took 4 bases from V and 2 from J, leaving 18 bases between them. The CDR3 runs to 16 residues. Germline V lookup: CDR1 MNHEY, CDR2 SVGAGI. The CDR3 reads CASSSFGRGAAYEQYF. As DNA, the CDR3 is TGTGCCAGCAGTTCCTTTGGGAGGGGGGCCGCCTACGAGCAGTACTTC.

The chain employs TRBV2 and TRBJ1-5, with D tentatively TRBD1 (5 bases). Trimming removed 5 bases from V and 9 bases from J, with 20 bases in between. Germline V CDR1 and CDR2: SNHLY, FYNNEI. The CDR3 has 15 amino acids. The CDR3 DNA is TGTGCCAGCAGTTCCTCTTTAGGGGTCGTGCCGCCCCAGCATTTT. Protein sequence: CASSSSLGVVPPQHF.

V gene TRBV5-1 combines with J gene TRBJ1-2; D uncertain. This CDR3 is built from 15 residues. Per the germline V gene, CDR1 is SGHRS and CDR2 is YFSETQ. Trimming stripped 0 bases from V and 3 bases from J, with 12 bases between. CDR3 in DNA: TGCGCCAGCAGCTTGGGACACCGATCCGACTATGGCTACACCTTC. Its translation: CASSLGHRSDYGYTF.

The CDR3 spells CASSTTSAMGGDTQYF. DNA for the CDR3: TGTGCCAGCAGCACGACTAGCGCGATGGGGGGAGATACGCAGTATTTT. The J gene is TRBJ2-3, the V gene TRBV7-9, with TRBD2 matching 8 bases. CDR1 is SEHNR and CDR2 is FQNEAQ in the germline V gene (reference sequence). The V and J ends lost 5 bases and 5 bases, in that order; junction bases with no gene match: 12. The CDR3 is 16 amino acids.

The rearrangement uses TRBV19 and TRBJ2-5; TRBD1 agrees at 8 bases. The DNA end lines up better with TRBJ2-7; the J call may be wrong. Germline CDR1 reads LNHDA; CDR2 reads SQIVND (reference sequence). The CDR3 has 13 residues. CDR3 sequence: CASSDGTGYEQYF. The CDR3 DNA follows: TGTGCCAGTAGTGACGGGACAGGCTACGAGCAGTACTTC.

This clone was detected once. This chain's CDR3 is CASSFRTEAFF. The CDR3 nucleotides read TGTGCCAGCAGCTTCCGGACTGAAGCTTTCTTT. The chain carries TRBV5-6 and TRBJ1-1, with unresolved D. The CDR3 length is 11 residues. Germline CDR1 reads SGHDT; CDR2 reads YYEEEE. Trimming shortened V by 2 bases and J by 5 bases, and 4 bases separated the two germline ends.

V usage is TRBV5-5 and J usage is TRBJ2-7, with TRBD2 identical over 7 bases. Germline lookup yields CDR1 SGHKS and CDR2 YYEKEE (reference sequence). V lost 4 bases and J lost 1; bases outside the gene matches: 2. The CDR3 spans 13 residues. CDR3 nucleotides: TGTGCCAGCAGCCCTAGCGGTTCCTACGAGCAGTACTTC. Protein product: CASSPSGSYEQYF.

The genes are TRBV30 and TRBJ1-2; TRBD1 is a possible D gene (5 bases). The V and J ends lost 7 bases and 2 bases respectively, with 14 bases between them. Germline V lookup: CDR1 GTSNPN, CDR2 SVGIG (reference sequence). The CDR3 totals 13 residues. The CDR3 DNA sequence: TGTGCCTCGCCGGGAGGGGCAAACTATGGCTACACCTTC. Protein sequence: CASPGGANYGYTF.

The chain couples TRBV5-1 to TRBJ2-7; 12 bases agree with TRBD1. The V gene's germline CDR1 is SGHRS and CDR2 YFSETQ. CDR3 length: 15 amino acids. Germline trimming cut 0 bases from V and 5 bases from J; bases unmatched to any gene: 3. The CDR3 DNA sequence: TGCGCCAGCAGCTTGGCCGGGACAGGGGGCGACGAGCAGTACTTC. Residues: CASSLAGTGGDEQYF.

This rearrangement joins TRBV5-1 to TRBJ1-2; 9 nucleotides agree with TRBD1. Germline CDR1 reads SGHRS; CDR2 reads YFSETQ. The length of the CDR3 is 16 residues. V shed 3 bases, J shed 5 bases, and the junction held 11 bases outside the gene matches. Here the CDR3 reads CASSSQGALDLYGYTF. CDR3 coding DNA: TGCGCCAGCAGCTCACAGGGGGCCTTGGATTTATATGGCTACACCTTC. Together with reference TRBV5-1 and TRBJ1-2, the CDR3 gives the full variable domain: KAGVTQTPRYLIKTRGQQVTLSCSPISGHRSVSWYQQTPGQGLQFLFEYFSETQRNKGNFPGRFSGRQFSNSRSEMNVSTLELGDSALYLCASSSQGALDLYGYTFGSGTRLTVV.

V and J are TRBV5-1 and TRBJ1-3; 8 bases fit TRBD1. The germline V gene has CDR1 SGHRS and CDR2 YFSETQ. The CDR3 consists of 13 residues. The V segment lost 4 bases and the J segment 6 bases; nucleotides outside the gene matches: 3. DNA of the CDR3: TGCGCCAGCAGCGAGGGACAGGCAAACACCATATATTTT. Translated, it gives CASSEGQANTIYF.

In its sample, this clone was seen once. The V gene is TRBV6-5, the J gene TRBJ2-7, with 7 bases identical to TRBD1. Germline V lookup: CDR1 MNHEY, CDR2 SVGAGI. V shed 3 bases, J shed 6 bases, and the junction held 5 bases outside the gene matches. This CDR3 is built from 13 residues. The chain's CDR3 is CASSYGTVSEQYF. The CDR3 DNA is TGTGCCAGCAGTTATGGGACAGTCAGCGAGCAGTACTTC.

The chain joins TRBV4-1 to TRBJ1-1; 12 nucleotides line up with TRBD1. CDR3 size: 15 residues. Per the germline V gene, CDR1 is MGHRA and CDR2 is YSYEKL. V gave up 6 bases and J gave up 7 bases; unmatched junction bases: 9. The CDR3 sequence: CASSQRDRGRVEAFF. The CDR3 bases are TGCGCCAGCAGTCAGCGGGACAGGGGGCGCGTTGAAGCTTTCTTT.